What follows are 10 T cell receptor beta chains derived from one specimen sequenced in a study of T cell responses to AZD1222 COVID-19 vaccine. Data came from immunoSEQ multiplex PCR; TCRdb stores just in-frame clones and leaves some out. The repertoire includes some 180,000 clones, roughly 89% of them detected once, and around 0.99% sits in the top ten. The sequencing used peripheral blood, collected 28 days after the second AZD1222 dose. All receptors come from an adult who received the AZD1222 COVID-19 vaccine.

This sequence joins TRBV2 and TRBJ2-2; 9 nucleotides match TRBD1. CDR1 and CDR2 from the germline V gene are SNHLY and FYNNEI. The trim removed 4 bases at V and 6 bases at J, leaving 3 bases unmatched. The CDR3 contains 14 residues. In nucleotides, the CDR3 is TGTGCCAGCAGTGGGGACAGGGCGGCCGGGGAGCTGTTTTTT. It yields the protein CASSGDRAAGELFF.

About this clone itself: The junction does not match germline at one end; this may be a read error. V and J are TRBV29-1 and TRBJ1-3; D is unresolved. This CDR3 spans 15 amino acids. From germline, CDR1 is SQVTM and CDR2 ANQGSEA. DNA for the CDR3: TGCAGCATTGAAAGCGGGAGGAGCTCTGGAAACACCATATATTTT. Its translation is CSIESGRSSGNTIYF.

The chain uses TRBV12-3 or TRBV12-4 and TRBJ2-5, with TRBD2 identical over 12 bases. The junction had 6 bases not matched to a gene; V was cut back by 3 bases and J by 13 bases. The CDR3 totals 13 residues. The CDR3 DNA reads as TGTGCCAGCAGTTTCGCTAGCGGGGGGGAACCGTACTTC. Protein: CASSFASGGEPYF.

This chain uses TRBV5-3 with TRBJ1-6; weak D call: TRBD1 (6 bases). TRBV5-3 is an open reading frame, and its role is uncertain. There are 17 residues in the CDR3. Trimming took off 4 bases at V and 0 bases at J, with 14 bases between the two ends. CDR3 nucleotide sequence: TGTGCCAGAAGCGACGCGGGGGCGAGCTCCTATAATTCACCCCTCCACTTT. Amino acids: CARSDAGASSYNSPLHF.

Comment on this clone: Other DNA sequences in the sample encode the same CDR3. The chain combines TRBV5-1 with TRBJ1-1; D is unclear. Germline V gene data show CDR1 as SGHRS and CDR2 as YFSETQ. This CDR3 comprises 13 residues. The V end was cut by 0 bases, the J end by 2 bases, with 5 bases between. The CDR3 is CASSLALNTEAFF. The CDR3 coding sequence is TGCGCCAGCAGCTTGGCCCTTAACACTGAAGCTTTCTTT. Full variable domain (outside the CDR3, taken from reference TRBV5-1 and TRBJ1-1): KAGVTQTPRYLIKTRGQQVTLSCSPISGHRSVSWYQQTPGQGLQFLFEYFSETQRNKGNFPGRFSGRQFSNSRSEMNVSTLELGDSALYLCASSLALNTEAFFGQGTRLTVV.

The V gene is TRBV4-1, the J gene TRBJ1-2; no definite D call. The germline gives CDR1 MGHRA, CDR2 YSYEKL. Deletions cut 0 bases from V and 1 base from J, with 9 bases between. This CDR3 spans 15 amino acids. CDR3 DNA: TGCGCCAGCAGCCAAGATCCTAGCGGTAACTATGGCTACACCTTC. Translating gives CASSQDPSGNYGYTF.

The J gene is TRBJ2-3, the V gene TRBV5-1; no reliable D call. CDR3 length: 12 residues. V lost 6 bases to trimming and J lost 0 bases, with 5 bases between them. CDR1 and CDR2 (germline): SGHRS, YFSETQ. This CDR3 reads CASTGSTDTQYF. In DNA, the CDR3 is TGCGCCAGCACAGGCAGCACAGATACGCAGTATTTT.

The chain recombines TRBV6-5 with TRBJ1-2; 11 nucleotides match TRBD1. CDR1 and CDR2 (germline): MNHEY, SVGAGI. There are 15 residues in the CDR3. J lost 4 bases, V lost 6 bases, and 7 bases had no gene match. The CDR3 loop is CASRPGQGAIYGYTF. The CDR3 DNA reads as TGTGCCAGCAGACCAGGACAGGGGGCCATCTATGGCTACACCTTC.

The gene calls are TRBV2 and TRBJ1-2, with D maybe TRBD1 (6 bases). Trimming cost V 1 base and J 6 bases, with 15 bases left between them. The CDR3 length is 15 residues. Per germline, CDR1 SNHLY and CDR2 FYNNEI. The CDR3 DNA reads TGTGCCAGCAGTGAAGGTCCGGGACATGTCGATGGCTACACCTTC. This translates into CASSEGPGHVDGYTF.

The gene calls are TRBV10-3 and TRBJ1-3, with a tentative D call TRBD1 (6 bases). The germline CDR1 and CDR2 sequences are ENHRY and SYGVKD. This CDR3 contains 15 residues. The germline V and J ends were trimmed by 7 bases and 0 bases, with 13 bases remaining between them. The CDR3 protein is CAITRTAFSGNTIYF. The CDR3 DNA reads as TGTGCCATCACTCGGACAGCTTTCTCTGGAAACACCATATATTTT.